The next 12 T cell receptor beta chains were all read from a single sample in a study of T cells in Graves' hyperthyroidism and ophthalmopathy. RNA transcripts provided the source from which TCR beta CDR3 regions were amplified. HTBI primers were used for first-round RT-PCR of the TCR CDR3. TCRdb re-called the multiplex PCR reads with MiXCR, one entry per CDR3 protein. The data hold over 350,000 distinct CDR3 sequences, with approximately 14% observed a single time. Material: blood. These TCRs come from a man younger than 30 with Graves' ophthalmopathy.

This clonotype was recorded at least ten times. V gene TRBV27 combines with J gene TRBJ1-2; D unclear. Germline V gives CDR1 MNHEY, CDR2 SMNVEV (reference sequence). The CDR3 extends over 13 amino acids. The V and J ends lost 6 bases and 1 base respectively, with 9 bases between them. The chain's CDR3 is CASSLTRNYGYTF. In DNA form, the CDR3 reads TGTGCCAGCAGCCTGACACGTAACTATGGCTACACCTTC.

This clonotype was detected many times. The chain joins TRBV10-3 to TRBJ2-7; D is unclear. Trimming shortened V by 0 bases and J by 1 base, and 7 bases separated the two germline ends. CDR3 size: 14 residues. Germline V gene lookup returns CDR1 ENHRY and CDR2 SYGVKD. The CDR3 sequence is CAISESLSSYEQYF. CDR3 DNA: TGTGCCATCAGTGAGTCCCTCAGTTCCTACGAGCAGTACTTC.

This clonotype was seen ten or more times. The chain couples TRBV3-1 to TRBJ2-1; TRBD1 or TRBD2 may be the D gene (7 bases each). Germline V gives CDR1 LGHDT, CDR2 YNNKEL (reference sequence). Trimming removed 4 bases from V and 14 bases from J, with 18 bases in between. The CDR3 sequence is 13 residues long. The DNA of the CDR3 is TGTGCCAGCAGCCCAGGGTCAGGGGGGGGTAAGTTCTTC. Amino acid sequence: CASSPGSGGGKFF.

The chain has TRBV10-1 and TRBJ2-3, with D perhaps TRBD2 (5 bases). Germline CDR1 WNHNN, CDR2 SYGVQD (reference sequence). CDR3 length: 13 amino acids. The V and J ends lost 2 bases and 6 bases respectively, with 9 bases between them. The CDR3 loop is CASSEGLWDTQYF. The CDR3 DNA reads TGCGCCAGCAGTGAGGGACTGTGGGATACGCAGTATTTT.

This clonotype was recorded a few times. The chain links TRBV18 to TRBJ2-6, with D unresolved. Germline values: CDR1 KGHSH, CDR2 LQKENI. The length of the CDR3 is 15 residues. V lost 2 bases and J 0 bases, leaving 5 bases between the germline ends. CDR3 coding DNA: TGTGCCAGCTCACCAGACCTCTCTGGGGCCAACGTCCTGACTTTC. Translating it yields CASSPDLSGANVLTF.

As DNA, the CDR3 is TGCAGTGCTAGGGGGACTAGCGAGGCCGGGGAGCTGTTTTTT. It codes for CSARGTSEAGELFF. The chain links TRBV20-1 to TRBJ2-2, with TRBD2 matching over 10 bases. The CDR3 runs 14 residues. V shed 3 bases and J 6 bases; nucleotides not matched to a gene: 4. The V gene's germline CDR1 is DFQATT and CDR2 SNEGSKA (reference sequence).

This clonotype appeared many times. V is TRBV7-9 and J is TRBJ2-5; maybe TRBD1 (5 bases). Trimming took off 4 bases at V and 7 bases at J, with 10 bases between the two ends. CDR3 size: 12 residues. CDR1 is SEHNR, CDR2 FQNEAQ, per germline (reference sequence). CDR3 in amino acids: CASSYQGMTQYF. The CDR3 DNA reads TGTGCCAGCAGCTACCAGGGTATGACCCAGTACTTC.

This clonotype was found once. The chain employs TRBV15 and TRBJ2-2; unclear D gene. The germline V and J ends were trimmed by 0 bases and 8 bases, with 7 bases remaining between them. The CDR3 extends over 13 amino acids. Germline V gene lookup returns CDR1 LNHNV and CDR2 YYDKDF (reference sequence). CDR3 coding DNA: TGTGCCACCAGCAGAGATATGACGGGGGAGCTGTTTTTT. The encoded protein is CATSRDMTGELFF. The entire variable domain, with the rest obtained from reference TRBV15 and TRBJ2-2, is as follows: DAMVIQNPRYQVTQFGKPVTLSCSQTLNHNVMYWYQQKSSQAPKLLFHYYDKDFNNEADTPDNFQSRRPNTSFCFLDIRSPGLGDTAMYLCATSRDMTGELFFGEGSRLTVL.

At least ten counts were recorded for this clonotype. J is TRBJ1-5 and V is TRBV2; tentative D call: TRBD1 (5 bases). This CDR3 has 14 residues. Germline V CDR1 and CDR2: SNHLY, FYNNEI. V lost 6 bases to trimming and J lost 1 base, with 10 bases between them. CDR3 sequence: CASRGRVSNQPQHF. The CDR3 bases are TGTGCCAGCAGGGGCAGGGTGAGCAATCAGCCCCAGCATTTT.

The rearrangement uses TRBV13 and TRBJ2-7, with 8 bases identical to TRBD2. CDR1 and CDR2 from the germline V gene are PRHDT and FYEKMQ (reference sequence). With V trimmed by 6 bases and J by 4 bases, 11 bases remained unmatched. This CDR3 has 15 amino acids. CDR3 residues: CASRGLSGRFYEQYF. CDR3 bases: TGTGCCAGCAGGGGACTAAGCGGGAGATTTTACGAGCAGTACTTC.

This clonotype was seen many times. The rearrangement joins TRBV13 to TRBJ2-2; D is ambiguous. The CDR3 extends over 14 amino acids. Germline assignment: CDR1 PRHDT and CDR2 FYEKMQ (reference sequence). V was clipped by 5 bases and J by 3 bases, with 10 bases between them. This chain's CDR3 is CASSPDGYTGELFF. The CDR3 nucleotides are TGTGCCAGCAGCCCGGACGGATACACCGGGGAGCTGTTTTTT.

This clonotype has a count of ten or more. The CDR3 protein is CASSLRGSRMYTEAFF. The DNA for the CDR3 is TGTGCCAGCAGCTTAAGGGGGAGTAGGATGTACACTGAAGCTTTCTTT. V and J are TRBV7-9 and TRBJ1-1; TRBD1 might be the D (6 bases). V lost 2 bases and J lost 3, with 16 bases in between. The CDR3 covers 16 residues. In germline, CDR1 is SEHNR, CDR2 FQNEAQ (reference sequence).